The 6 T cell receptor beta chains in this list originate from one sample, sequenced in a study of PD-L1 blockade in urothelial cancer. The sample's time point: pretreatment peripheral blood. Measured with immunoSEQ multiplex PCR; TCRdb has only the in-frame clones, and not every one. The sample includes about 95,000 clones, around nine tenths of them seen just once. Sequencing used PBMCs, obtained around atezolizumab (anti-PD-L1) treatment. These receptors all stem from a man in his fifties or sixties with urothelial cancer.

Written as DNA, the CDR3 is TGTGCCAGCAGCTTCCAGGGAATGAGTGAAAAACTGTTTTTT. Amino acid sequence: CASSFQGMSEKLFF. The chain has TRBV5-4 and TRBJ1-4, with D possibly being TRBD1 (5 bases). Germline V lookup: CDR1 SGHNT, CDR2 YYREEE (reference sequence). V lost 2 bases and J 7 bases, leaving 12 bases between the germline ends. The CDR3 consists of 14 residues.

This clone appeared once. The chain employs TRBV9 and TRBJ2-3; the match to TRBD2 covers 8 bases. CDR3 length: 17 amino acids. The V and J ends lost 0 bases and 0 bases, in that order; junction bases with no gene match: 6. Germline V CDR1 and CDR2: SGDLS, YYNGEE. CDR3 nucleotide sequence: TGTGCCAGCAGCGTAGACGGGGGGGATAGTAGCACAGATACGCAGTATTTT. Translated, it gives CASSVDGGDSSTDTQYF.

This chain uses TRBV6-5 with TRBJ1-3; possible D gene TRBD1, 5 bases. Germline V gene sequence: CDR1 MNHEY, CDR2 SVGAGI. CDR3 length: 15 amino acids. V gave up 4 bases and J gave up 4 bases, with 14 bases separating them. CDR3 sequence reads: CASSSTSGSGNTIYF. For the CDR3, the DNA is TGTGCCAGCAGTTCCACCTCAGGGTCAGGAAACACCATATATTTT.

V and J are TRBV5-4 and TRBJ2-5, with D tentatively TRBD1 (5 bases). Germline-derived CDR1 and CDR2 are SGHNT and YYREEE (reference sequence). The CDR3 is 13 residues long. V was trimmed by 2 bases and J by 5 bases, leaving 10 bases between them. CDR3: CASSLRGGETQYF. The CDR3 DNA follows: TGTGCCAGCAGCTTAAGGGGCGGTGAGACCCAGTACTTC.

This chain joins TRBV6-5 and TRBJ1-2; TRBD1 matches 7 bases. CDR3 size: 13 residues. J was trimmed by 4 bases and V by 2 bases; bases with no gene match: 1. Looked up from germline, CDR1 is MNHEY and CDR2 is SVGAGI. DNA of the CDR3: TGTGCCAGCAGTTACCGGACAGGCTATGGCTACACCTTC. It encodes CASSYRTGYGYTF.

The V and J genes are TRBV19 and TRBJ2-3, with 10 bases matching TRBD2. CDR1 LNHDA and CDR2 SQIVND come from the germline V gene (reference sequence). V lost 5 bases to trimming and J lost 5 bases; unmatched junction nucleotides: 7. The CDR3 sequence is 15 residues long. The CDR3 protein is CASSPPSGRKDTQYF. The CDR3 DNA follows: TGTGCCAGTAGTCCGCCTAGCGGGAGAAAAGATACGCAGTATTTT. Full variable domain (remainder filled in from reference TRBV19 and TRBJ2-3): DGGITQSPKYLFRKEGQNVTLSCEQNLNHDAMYWYRQDPGQGLRLIYYSQIVNDFQKGDIAEGYSVSREKKESFPLTVTSAQKNPTAFYLCASSPPSGRKDTQYFGPGTRLTVL.